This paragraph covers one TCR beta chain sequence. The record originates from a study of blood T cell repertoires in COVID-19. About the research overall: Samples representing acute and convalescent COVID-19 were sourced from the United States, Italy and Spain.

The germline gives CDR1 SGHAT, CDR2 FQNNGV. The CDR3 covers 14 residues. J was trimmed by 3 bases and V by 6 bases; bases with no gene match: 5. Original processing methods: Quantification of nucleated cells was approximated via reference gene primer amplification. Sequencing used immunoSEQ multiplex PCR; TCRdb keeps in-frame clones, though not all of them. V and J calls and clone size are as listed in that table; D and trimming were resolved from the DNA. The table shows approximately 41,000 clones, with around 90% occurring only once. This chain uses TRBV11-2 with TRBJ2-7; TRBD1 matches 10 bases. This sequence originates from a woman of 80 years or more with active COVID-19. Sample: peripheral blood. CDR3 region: CASRGDRGLYEQYF. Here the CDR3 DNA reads TGTGCCAGCAGGGGTGACAGGGGGCTCTACGAGCAGTACTTC.